Each of the 17 T cell receptor beta chains below was sequenced from the same sample in a study of T cells in Graves' hyperthyroidism and ophthalmopathy. RNA transcripts served as the template for amplifying TCR beta CDR3 regions. A set of HTBI primers served as the primers for a first-round RT-PCR of the TCR CDR3. MiXCR, run by TCRdb on the multiplex PCR reads, gives a single entry per CDR3 protein. The sample has 800,000 or so distinct CDR3 sequences; about two fifths are singletons. What was sequenced was blood. The source of these receptors is a man between 18 and 35 years old with Graves' hyperthyroidism.

The chain recombines TRBV19 with TRBJ1-2, with D uncertain. Germline lookup yields CDR1 LNHDA and CDR2 SQIVND (reference sequence). V was cut by 3 bases and J by 5 bases, with 7 bases left in between. The length of the CDR3 is 12 residues. This CDR3 reads CASSMSYYGYTF. Written as DNA, the CDR3 is TGTGCCAGTAGTATGAGTTATTATGGCTACACCTTC.

The chain uses TRBV7-6 and TRBJ2-6; TRBD2 matches at 10 bases. Germline trimming cut 5 bases from V and 3 bases from J; bases unmatched to any gene: 28. The CDR3 is 24 residues long. CDR1 is SGHVS, CDR2 FNYEAQ, per germline. CDR3 sequence reads: CASSLPGGASGRLRDGDGANVLTF. DNA of the CDR3: TGTGCCAGCAGCCTCCCCGGAGGGGCTAGCGGGAGATTAAGGGATGGGGATGGGGCCAACGTCCTGACTTTC.

This clonotype was seen ten or more times. Written as DNA, the CDR3 is TGTGCCAGCGGACCGTCGAACACTGAAGCTTTCTTT. Protein sequence: CASGPSNTEAFF. The genes are TRBV2 and TRBJ1-1; D not resolved. Germline CDR1 is SNHLY and CDR2 is FYNNEI. Trimming took 8 bases from V and 1 from J, leaving 8 bases between them. The CDR3 spans 12 residues.

The chain links TRBV19 to TRBJ2-7, with 11 bases identical to TRBD1. Germline V gene lookup returns CDR1 LNHDA and CDR2 SQIVND (reference sequence). The junction had 11 bases not matched to a gene; V was cut back by 10 bases and J by 3 bases. This CDR3 region has 15 residues. The CDR3 is CATRLAGTGGYEQYF. The CDR3, as DNA: TGTGCCACCAGGTTAGCCGGGACAGGGGGCTACGAGCAGTACTTC.

This clonotype occurred many times. At one end the junction does not follow the germline gene, possibly because of a read error. The rearrangement uses TRBV10-3 and TRBJ2-6, with a weak D call TRBD2 (5 bases). The CDR3 has 16 residues. Germline CDR1 reads ENHRY; CDR2 reads SYGVKD. CDR3 sequence reads: CASSEAVGSGANVLTF. CDR3 coding DNA: TGTGCCAGCAGTGAAGCGGTCGGGTCTGGGGCCAACGTCCTGACTTTC.

CDR3 DNA: TGTGCCAGCAAACCCGGGACAGTTACAACTAATGAAAAACTGTTTTTT. Translating it yields CASKPGTVTTNEKLFF. The V and J genes are TRBV6-1 and TRBJ1-4; 7 positions match TRBD1. The length of the CDR3 is 16 residues. V was clipped by 7 bases and J by 0 bases; unmatched bases: 8. Germline values: CDR1 MNHNS, CDR2 SASEGT.

This clonotype was counted only a few times. CDR3: CASSQDIKGTEAFF. CDR3 in DNA: TGCGCCAGCAGCCAAGATATAAAGGGTACTGAAGCTTTCTTT. The chain employs TRBV4-3 and TRBJ1-1; D unresolved. V was cut by 0 bases and J by 5 bases, with 10 bases left in between. Germline CDR1 is LGHNA and CDR2 is YSLEER. The CDR3 loop spans 14 amino acids.

This clonotype was recorded many times. The chain combines TRBV25-1 with TRBJ1-5; D not resolved. The V gene's germline CDR1 is MGHDK and CDR2 SYGVNS. The V end lost 5 bases, the J end lost 0 bases, and 8 bases lay between the germline ends. The CDR3 consists of 14 residues. In nucleotides, the CDR3 is TGTGCCAGCAGTTCCAGTTATAGCAATCAGCCCCAGCATTTT. Its translation is CASSSSYSNQPQHF.

The CDR3 DNA reads as TGTGCCAGCAGCTCACGGGGGGGCGCCGGGGAGCTGTTTTTT. Residues: CASSSRGGAGELFF. The chain couples TRBV9 to TRBJ2-2; TRBD2 matches 8 bases. The germline V gene has CDR1 SGDLS and CDR2 YYNGEE. The CDR3 runs 14 residues. Unmatched junction bases numbered 5, after V lost 4 bases and J lost 6 bases.

This clonotype was picked up a small number of times. CDR3 nucleotide sequence: TGTGCCAGCAGTTTCGTGGGGACAGGGGTTGAAAAACTGTTTTTT. This sequence encodes CASSFVGTGVEKLFF. The V call is TRBV12-3 or TRBV12-4, the J call TRBJ1-4; 10 nucleotides align to TRBD1. The CDR3 sequence is 15 residues long. V dropped 3 bases and J dropped 7; count of bases not matched to a gene: 5.

This clonotype appeared a few times. The chain recombines TRBV13 with TRBJ2-7; D is undetermined. The CDR3 runs 13 residues. Trimming left V 1 base short and J 6 bases short, with 10 bases between. Germline CDR1 reads PRHDT; CDR2 reads FYEKMQ (reference sequence). Here the CDR3 DNA reads TGTGCCAGCAGCTTAGCTGACGTAGGCGAGCAGTACTTC. Protein product: CASSLADVGEQYF.

The chain carries TRBV19 and TRBJ1-1, with D tentatively TRBD1 (6 bases). V was cut by 7 bases and J by 4 bases, with 19 bases left in between. Per the germline V gene, CDR1 is LNHDA and CDR2 is SQIVND (reference sequence). The CDR3 consists of 15 residues. In DNA form, the CDR3 reads TGTGCCAGTACCCTGAAGGCCCTCAGGGGCACTGAAGCTTTCTTT. It encodes CASTLKALRGTEAFF.

The V call is TRBV7-2, the J call TRBJ1-2; TRBD1 matches 7 bases. CDR3 size: 16 residues. Germline V lookup: CDR1 SGHTA, CDR2 FQGNSA. J gave up 4 bases and V 5 bases, and 13 bases lay outside the gene matches. CDR3 residues: CASSPQGGKFTYGYTF. As DNA, the CDR3 is TGTGCCAGCAGCCCCCAGGGGGGGAAATTCACCTATGGCTACACCTTC.

The chain combines TRBV5-1 with TRBJ1-2, with D uncertain. This CDR3 is 13 amino acids long. V was trimmed by 0 bases and J by 8 bases, leaving 11 bases between them. Germline loops: CDR1 SGHRS, CDR2 YFSETQ. As DNA, the CDR3 is TGCGCCAGCAGCTTGGAAGGGCTCCGCGGCTACACCTTC. This codes for CASSLEGLRGYTF.

This clonotype was observed a handful of times. V is TRBV9 and J is TRBJ1-4; D unclear. The CDR3 spans 15 residues. With 4 bases removed from V and 5 bases from J, the gap between germline ends came to 15 bases. Looked up from germline, CDR1 is SGDLS and CDR2 is YYNGEE. The CDR3 spells CASSPLRPGNEKLFF. The CDR3 bases are TGTGCCAGCAGCCCTCTGCGGCCGGGCAATGAAAAACTGTTTTTT.

The chain's CDR3 is CASSQTLDSINTGELFF. The CDR3 nucleotides are TGTGCCAGCAGCCAAACTCTTGACAGTATTAACACCGGGGAGCTGTTTTTT. The V gene is TRBV16, the J gene TRBJ2-2; D perhaps matches TRBD1 (5 bases). V was cut by 2 bases and J by 2 bases, with 15 bases left in between. Germline-derived CDR1 and CDR2 are KGHSY and FQNENV. The CDR3 is 17 residues long.

This clonotype showed up just a few times. The CDR3 sequence: CAGSDRDTETQYF. CDR3 DNA: TGTGCCGGCTCGGACAGGGATACGGAGACCCAGTACTTC. The chain carries TRBV6-1 and TRBJ2-5, with 8 bases lining up with TRBD1. Trimming removed 11 bases from V and 5 bases from J; junction bases left unmatched: 10. This CDR3 is built from 13 residues. The germline gives CDR1 MNHNS, CDR2 SASEGT.